The sample holds a few counts of the clone carrying this TCR beta chain. The antigen remains unidentified. The CDR3 end falls 3 residues outside the read, so it is completed with the germline J gene. CDR3 length: 14 residues. Germline CDR1 SGHTA, CDR2 FQGNSA. Trimming took off 4 bases at V and 8 bases at J, with 16 bases between the two ends. The data derive from a study of T cell clonality in common variable immunodeficiency. General study results and limits: In common variable immunodeficiency, TCR beta chains reportedly carried fewer deletions and N-nucleotide insertions.

The protocol was immunoSEQ multiplex PCR, while the TCRdb copy is restricted to in-frame clones and leaves out a portion. The sample presents some 21,000 clones, none singletons. This TCR derives from a human donor with common variable immunodeficiency. Sequencing was done on a sample of peripheral blood mononuclear cells. The J gene is TRBJ2-3, the V gene TRBV7-2; tentative D call: TRBD2 (6 bases). The DNA read from the CDR3 is TGTGCCAGCAGCTCCTCGGAGGGTGGTGCTACG. Translated, it gives CASSSSEGGAT. Given in full, the CDR3 is CASSSSEGGATQYF. Variable domain in full (rest from reference TRBV7-2 and TRBJ2-3): GAGVSQSPSNKVTEKGKDVELRCDPISGHTALYWYRQSLGQGLEFLIYFQGNSAPDKSGLPSDRFSAERTGGSVSTLTIQRTQQEDSAVYLCASSSSEGGATQYFGPGTRLTVL.